Shown below are 3 T cell receptor beta chains from a single sample sequenced in a study of shared clonotypes between healthy human individuals. Clones were sequenced by immunoSEQ multiplex PCR, and TCRdb holds only the in-frame ones, with some missing. The sample has hundreds of thousands of clones, 92% seen once. Terminally differentiated effector memory CD45RA+ cells were excluded by CCR7 positive selection of CD45RO-negative cells. Material: naive CD8+ T cells sorted from blood. These receptors were collected from a man aged 30 to 39 in good health.

The count of this clone is one. This chain joins TRBV5-4 and TRBJ2-1, with 9 bases fitting TRBD1. CDR1 is SGHNT and CDR2 is YYREEE in the germline V gene (reference sequence). V shed 5 bases and J 5 bases; nucleotides not matched to a gene: 8. CDR3 length: 15 residues. The CDR3 reads CASSIPGQGHNEQFF. The CDR3 nucleotides read TGTGCCAGCAGTATACCGGGACAGGGTCACAATGAGCAGTTCTTC.

As concerns this clone: At one boundary the junction diverges from the germline segment, which might be a read error. The J gene is TRBJ2-1, the V gene TRBV14; D not certain. CDR1 and CDR2 (germline): SGHDN, FVKESK. CDR3 length: 16 amino acids. The CDR3 here is CTSSPRSRSSYNEQFF. The DNA of the CDR3 is TGTACCAGCAGTCCACGGTCGCGGAGCTCCTACAATGAGCAGTTCTTC.

The V gene is TRBV7-9, the J gene TRBJ2-1, with TRBD1 identical over 9 bases. CDR3 length: 14 residues. V trimming: 6 bases; J trimming: 2 bases; junction bases outside the gene matches: 2. Germline CDR1 reads SEHNR; CDR2 reads FQNEAQ (reference sequence). CDR3 in amino acids: CASRRQGAYNEQFF. The CDR3 DNA follows: TGTGCCAGCAGGCGACAGGGGGCCTACAATGAGCAGTTCTTC.